A selection of T cell receptor beta chains follows, all from one sample in a study of blood T cell repertoires in COVID-19. Clones were sequenced by immunoSEQ multiplex PCR, and TCRdb holds only the in-frame ones, with some missing. The top ten clones hold approximately 1.4% of a sample with about 260,000 clones, 80% to 90% of them seen once. The sample comprised peripheral blood. The receptors were sampled from a woman aged 40-49 years who had recovered from COVID-19. The CDR3 runs from the conserved cysteine through the conserved F or W. A D gene is named only where the DNA matches it firmly. Where a row states a size, it is once, few, many or the class of an expanded clone; other rows omit it.

TRBD2	TRBV9	16	TRBJ2-2	NA	CASSVAGGRNSGELFF	TGTGCCAGCAGCGTAGCGGGAGGGAGGAACTCCGGGGAGCTGTTTTTT
NA	TRBV30	14	TRBJ2-7	NA	CAGGGEGFSYEQYF	TGTGCCGGAGGGGGCGAGGGGTTCTCCTACGAGCAGTACTTC
NA	TRBV5-5	14	TRBJ1-4	NA	CASNPTALNEKLFF	TGTGCCAGCAACCCGACAGCCCTTAATGAAAAACTGTTTTTT
TRBD2	TRBV7-2	17	TRBJ2-1	NA	CASSPSSGGHRYNEQFF	TGTGCCAGCAGCCCATCTAGCGGGGGGCACAGATACAATGAGCAGTTCTTC
NA	TRBV6-5	14	TRBJ2-4	NA	CASRAGPVKNIQYF	TGTGCCAGCAGGGCGGGGCCAGTAAAGAACATTCAGTACTTC
TRBD1	TRBV7-9	15	TRBJ1-5	NA	CASSLTGSYNQPQHF	TGTGCCAGCAGCTTGACAGGGTCATACAATCAGCCCCAGCATTTT
TRBD2	TRBV5-1	16	TRBJ2-1	NA	CASSQSTSGGYNEQFF	TGCGCCAGCAGCCAATCGACTAGCGGGGGCTACAATGAGCAGTTCTTC
TRBD1	TRBV19	17	TRBJ1-1	NA	CASSIGLRTGQNTEAFF	TGTGCCAGTAGTATAGGACTCCGGACAGGGCAGAACACTGAAGCTTTCTTT
TRBD1	TRBV27	13	TRBJ1-2	NA	CASSWTGVAGYTF	TGTGCCAGCAGTTGGACAGGGGTTGCTGGCTACACCTTC
TRBD2	TRBV6-6	15	TRBJ2-5	NA	CASRRERGGSETQYF	TGTGCCAGCAGGAGAGAGCGGGGGGGCAGTGAGACCCAGTACTTC
NA	TRBV19	12	TRBJ1-2	NA	CASSRAGYGYTF	TGTGCCAGTAGTCGGGCAGGGTATGGCTACACCTTC
TRBD1	TRBV18	14	TRBJ2-7	NA	CASSPSRDRDGQYF	TGTGCCAGCTCACCGTCCCGGGACAGGGACGGGCAGTACTTC
NA	TRBV5-5	14	TRBJ1-4	NA	CASSLDRINEKLFF	TGTGCCAGCAGCCTTGACAGGATTAATGAAAAACTGTTTTTT
TRBD1	TRBV18	18	TRBJ2-2	NA	CASSPGPGGEENTGELFF	TGTGCCAGCTCACCCGGCCCAGGGGGCGAGGAGAACACCGGGGAGCTGTTTTTT
NA	TRBV3-1/TRBV3-2	13	TRBJ1-3	NA	CASNSMGGNTIYF	TGTGCCAGCAACTCGATGGGCGGAAACACCATATATTTT
NA	TRBV6-6	17	TRBJ2-2	NA	CASSRHIGQLNTGELFF	TGTGCCAGCAGTCGCCACATAGGACAATTGAACACCGGGGAGCTGTTTTTT
NA	TRBV5-6	18	TRBJ1-4	NA	CASSLGGGHLSAGEKLFF	TGTGCCAGCAGCTTGGGCGGGGGGCACCTCTCTGCGGGTGAAAAACTGTTTTTT
TRBD2	TRBV5-4	18	TRBJ2-3	NA	CASSSKGLAGGGLDTQYF	TGTGCCAGCAGCTCTAAAGGACTAGCGGGGGGAGGGTTGGATACGCAGTATTTT
NA	TRBV25-1	12	TRBJ1-2	NA	CASSDNNYGYTF	TGTGCCAGCAGTGACAATAACTATGGCTACACCTTC
TRBD1	TRBV19	19	TRBJ2-2	NA	CATAFPGQGLEFSAGELFF	TGTGCCACAGCCTTCCCAGGACAGGGTTTAGAGTTCAGCGCCGGGGAGCTGTTTTTT
NA	TRBV7-9	15	TRBJ1-2	NA	CASSRGREPNYGYTF	TGTGCCAGCTCAAGGGGCAGGGAACCAAACTATGGCTACACCTTC
NA	TRBV12-3/TRBV12-4	13	TRBJ2-1	few	CASSFYRHNEQFF	TGTGCCAGCAGTTTTTACAGGCACAATGAGCAGTTCTTC
TRBD2	TRBV7-2	16	TRBJ2-1	NA	CASSFGGGGRSNEQFF	TGTGCCAGCAGCTTTGGCGGGGGGGGTCGATCGAATGAGCAGTTCTTC
NA	TRBV7-6	12	TRBJ2-7	NA	CASSRQDYEQYF	TGTGCCAGCAGCCGACAGGATTACGAGCAGTACTTC
NA	TRBV5-4	17	TRBJ2-7	NA	CASSLGGRGGPKNEQYF	TGTGCCAGCAGCTTGGGGGGGCGTGGGGGCCCCAAGAACGAGCAGTACTTC
NA	TRBV14	13	TRBJ1-6	NA	CASSQIRESPLHF	TGTGCCAGCAGCCAGATTCGGGAGTCACCCCTCCACTTT
TRBD1	TRBV25-1	16	TRBJ1-4	NA	CASSEFPGQGQEKLFF	TGTGCCAGCAGTGAATTCCCGGGACAGGGCCAAGAAAAACTGTTTTTT
NA	TRBV5-6	12	TRBJ1-2	once	CASRPAGYGYTF	TGTGCCAGCAGACCGGCGGGGTATGGCTACACCTTC
NA	TRBV11-3	14	TRBJ2-7	NA	CASSLGPGTYEQYF	TGTGCCAGCAGCTTAGGTCCAGGGACCTACGAGCAGTACTTC
NA	TRBV27	14	TRBJ1-5	NA	CASMVRGFEQPQHF	TGTGCCAGCATGGTCAGGGGATTCGAGCAGCCCCAGCATTTT
NA	TRBV30	14	TRBJ1-5	few	CAWGRTAGNQPQHF	TGTGCCTGGGGGCGGACAGCTGGCAATCAGCCCCAGCATTTT
TRBD1	TRBV4-3	17	TRBJ2-1	NA	CASSQDLVYRGGGEQFF	TGCGCCAGCAGCCAAGATTTGGTGTACAGGGGCGGCGGTGAGCAGTTCTTC
TRBD1	TRBV6-5	14	TRBJ2-2	NA	CASRGQGGTGELFF	TGTGCCAGCAGGGGACAGGGTGGTACCGGGGAGCTGTTTTTT
TRBD1	TRBV6-5	15	TRBJ1-6	NA	CASSPVTGVSSPLHF	TGTGCCAGCAGTCCAGTCACAGGGGTAAGCTCACCCCTCCACTTT
TRBD2	TRBV6-6	16	TRBJ2-3	NA	CASSYTSGGRTDTQYF	TGTGCCAGCAGTTACACCAGCGGGGGGCGGACAGATACGCAGTATTTT
TRBD2	TRBV24-1	15	TRBJ2-1	NA	CATSERGSSYNEQFF	TGTGCCACCAGTGAGCGGGGGAGCTCCTACAATGAGCAGTTCTTC
NA	TRBV2	13	TRBJ1-4	NA	CASGGEVNEKLFF	TGTGCCAGCGGAGGGGAGGTTAATGAAAAACTGTTTTTT
NA	TRBV7-9	14	TRBJ1-1	once	CASSLQGSQTEAFF	TGTGCCAGCAGCTTGCAGGGGTCCCAAACTGAAGCTTTCTTT
TRBD1	TRBV29-1	14	TRBJ2-1	NA	CSVPGTELLDEQFF	TGCAGCGTCCCCGGGACAGAACTTCTGGATGAGCAGTTCTTC
TRBD1	TRBV5-1	16	TRBJ1-2	NA	CASSSNPGQGAGGYTF	TGCGCCAGCAGCTCAAACCCGGGACAGGGGGCCGGTGGCTACACCTTC
NA	TRBV7-9	15	TRBJ1-4	NA	CASSSPAGVGEKLFF	TGTGCCAGCAGTTCTCCCGCGGGGGTAGGTGAAAAACTGTTTTTT
TRBD1	TRBV4-1	14	TRBJ1-1	NA	CASSQSQGGTEAFF	TGCGCCAGCAGCCAGTCACAGGGGGGCACTGAAGCTTTCTTT
NA	TRBV3-1/TRBV3-2	12	TRBJ1-2	once	CASSSRGYGYTF	TGTGCCAGCAGCTCTCGAGGCTATGGCTACACCTTC
TRBD2	TRBV4-3	18	TRBJ2-7	NA	CASSQDRGPGGTPYEQYF	TGCGCCAGCAGCCAAGATCGGGGCCCGGGGGGAACCCCCTACGAGCAGTACTTC
NA	TRBV3-1/TRBV3-2	15	TRBJ2-1	NA	CASSPTMSSYNEQFF	TGTGCCAGCAGCCCGACTATGAGCTCCTACAATGAGCAGTTCTTC
NA	TRBV30	14	TRBJ2-5	NA	CAWTGVTYQETQYF	TGTGCCTGGACAGGGGTCACGTACCAAGAGACCCAGTACTTC
TRBD2	TRBV4-2	18	TRBJ2-1	NA	CASSQDDGPAGGYNEQFF	TGTGCCAGCAGCCAAGATGACGGCCCAGCGGGGGGGTACAATGAGCAGTTCTTC
TRBD2	TRBV4-1	16	TRBJ2-3	NA	CASSQGLAFFTDTQYF	TGCGCCAGCAGCCAAGGACTAGCTTTCTTCACAGATACGCAGTATTTT
NA	TRBV9	12	TRBJ1-1	NA	CASSVAGGRAFF	TGTGCCAGCAGCGTAGCGGGGGGTAGGGCTTTCTTT
NA	TRBV21-1	17	TRBJ1-6	NA	CASRVYTGQVVGSPLHF	TGTGCCAGCAGAGTATATACGGGACAGGTGGTAGGATCACCCCTCCACTTT
NA	TRBV7-2	13	TRBJ1-1	NA	CASSFRGITEAFF	TGTGCCAGCAGCTTTAGAGGGATCACTGAAGCTTTCTTT
TRBD2	TRBV4-3	17	TRBJ2-1	NA	CASSPGTSLGRYNEQFF	TGCGCCAGCAGCCCCGGGACTAGCTTAGGACGATACAATGAGCAGTTCTTC
NA	TRBV30	12	TRBJ1-2	NA	CAWRWGVGGYTF	TGTGCCTGGAGGTGGGGGGTCGGCGGCTACACCTTC
NA	TRBV30	14	TRBJ2-3	NA	CAWGEDIYTDTQYF	TGTGCCTGGGGAGAGGACATTTACACAGATACGCAGTATTTT
TRBD2	TRBV3-1/TRBV3-2	15	TRBJ2-7	NA	CASSQEGVVAGSVHF	TGTGCCAGCAGCCAAGAGGGGGTAGTAGCGGGGAGCGTGCACTTC
NA	TRBV12-2	19	TRBJ2-3	NA	CASRFRSPTSSAASDTQYF	TGTGCAAGTCGCTTCCGCTCCCCTACTTCTAGCGCCGCGTCAGATACGCAGTATTTT
TRBD1	TRBV5-1	16	TRBJ1-6	NA	CASSPGQYKNNSPLHF	TGCGCCAGCAGCCCGGGACAGTATAAGAATAATTCACCCCTCCACTTT
TRBD1	TRBV7-3	15	TRBJ1-6	few	CASSLNRGDNSPLHF	TGTGCCAGCAGCTTAAACAGGGGGGATAATTCACCCCTCCACTTT